The source of this TCR beta chain is a study of identical twins (dated by TCRdb to 2016 to 2018). Broadly, across the study: To test whether fetal clonotypes persist, the study used deep sequencing on TCR alpha and beta repertoires from monozygotic twins, unrelated adults of various ages, and cord blood. To rule out contamination, the twin experiments were replicated at different times with different library preparation protocols. Here is what the overall study found, with its caveats: Invariant T cells such as MAIT and iNKT could partly confound zero-insertion analyses, though diverse VJ usage argued against this for most clonotypes. Compared with coincidental sharing between unrelated individuals, an excess of low generation-probability sequences was observed among out-of-frame TCR alpha sequences shared between twins. Out-of-frame TCR alpha sharing in monozygotic twins was systematically underestimated by recombination models, whereas sharing between unrelated individuals was in agreement with the recombination models. Fewer insertions were carried by abundant cord blood beta clonotypes, a similar but weaker trend appeared in young adult naive repertoires, and no such trend appeared in memory repertoires. In beta out-of-frame sequences, excess twin sharing was weaker, because having fewer shared sequences lowered the signal-to-noise ratio. Because the same donors could not be followed over many years, the conclusions relied on cross-sectional statistical analysis.

Only healthy Caucasian donors were included. Three pairs of female monozygotic twins, all aged about 18 to 30 years, were included in the twin cohort. The RNA used for TCR libraries was isolated from peripheral blood mononuclear cells. Turning to this clonotype: There is no known antigen for this receptor. It has no much larger one-base neighbor in the sample; base qualities were not kept.

Clipping removes 1 base from V and 0 bases from J, with 8 as the unmatched junction base count. Looking up the germline V gene (reference sequence) yields CDR1 DFQATT and CDR2 SNEGSKA. Including cysteine and phenylalanine, the CDR3 has 17 amino acids. The kept DNA is CDR3 alone, 51 bases in frame from the first base. The library was obtained by 5' RACE. TCRdb shows the sequencer as Illumina HiSeq 2000. Template switching introduced a universal primer binding site; the final cDNA contained a unique molecular identifier, enabling accurate counting of TCR cDNA molecules. First-strand cDNA for TCR alpha and beta chains was synthesized from specific primers in the conserved constant-segment region. Each cDNA library was double barcoded, with a SMART-Mk sample barcode plus Illumina barcodes, to control for contamination. Two successive PCR steps introduced TruSeq adapter sequences along with Illumina sample barcodes. TCR alpha and beta cDNA libraries were sequenced on the Illumina HiSeq platform with custom primers. The source study handled its data this way. MiGEC was used to process raw reads and extract unique molecular identifiers, and MiXCR was used to find CDR3 positions. For each individual, recombination models were inferred using an EM algorithm with the repgenHMM and IGoR tools. Shared clonotypes were analyzed with the tcR package in R, and sharing was normalized by the product of cloneset sizes. Out-of-frame nonproductive sequences were analyzed to study raw recombination free of thymic and clonal selection effects. TCRdb applied fastp at Q25 and MiXCR to the public reads, then kept only in-frame beta chains. Rows are combined by CDR3 protein, so each entry shows the most common genes and DNA. The V and J calls reflect TCRdb's pipeline rather than the authors' work. The sample data list 550,000 to 800,000 distinct CDR3 sequences, and roughly 6.6% of these were observed just once. The top ten clonotypes cover 1.6% of the sample.

The sample also formed part of further work on yellow fever vaccine responses in identical twins. In that second paper, the authors write: According to the authors, in identical twins the way T cells responded to vaccination appeared partly convergent and partly personalized. The study precisely tracked vaccine-responding T cell clones in identical twins.

The sequenced material came from PBMCs. This TCR derives from a woman between 18 and 29 years old in good health. The chain is encoded by TRBV20-1 joined to TRBJ2-1; TRBD2 aligns with 8 central bases. The CDR3 region has the sequence CSARVAGLLSSYNEQFF. The DNA is TGCAGTGCTAGAGTAGCGGGGTTGCTTAGCTCCTACAATGAGCAGTTCTTC.